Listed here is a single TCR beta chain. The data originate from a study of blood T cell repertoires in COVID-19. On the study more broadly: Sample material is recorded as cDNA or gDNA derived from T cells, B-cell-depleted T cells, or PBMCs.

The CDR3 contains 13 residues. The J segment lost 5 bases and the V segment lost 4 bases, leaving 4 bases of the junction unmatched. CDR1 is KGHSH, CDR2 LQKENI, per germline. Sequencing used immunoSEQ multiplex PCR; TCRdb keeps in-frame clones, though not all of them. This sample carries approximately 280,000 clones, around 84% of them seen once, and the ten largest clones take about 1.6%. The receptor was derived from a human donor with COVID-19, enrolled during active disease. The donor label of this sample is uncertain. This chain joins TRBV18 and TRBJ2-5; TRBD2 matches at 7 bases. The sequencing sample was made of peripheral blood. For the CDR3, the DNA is TGTGCCAGCTCACGACTGCGGGGGGAGACCCAGTACTTC. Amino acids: CASSRLRGETQYF.